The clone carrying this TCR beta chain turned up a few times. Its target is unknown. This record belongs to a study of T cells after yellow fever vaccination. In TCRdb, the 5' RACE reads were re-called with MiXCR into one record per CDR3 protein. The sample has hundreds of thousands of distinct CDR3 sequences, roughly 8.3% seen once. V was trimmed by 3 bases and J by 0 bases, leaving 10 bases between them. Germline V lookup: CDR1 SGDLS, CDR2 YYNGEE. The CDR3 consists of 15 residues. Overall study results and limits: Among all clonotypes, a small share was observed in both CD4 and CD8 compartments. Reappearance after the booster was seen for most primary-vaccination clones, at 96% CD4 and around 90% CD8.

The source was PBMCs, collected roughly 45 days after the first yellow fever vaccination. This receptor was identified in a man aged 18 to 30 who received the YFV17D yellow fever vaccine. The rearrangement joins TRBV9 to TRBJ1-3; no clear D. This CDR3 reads CASSGPPTSGNTIYF. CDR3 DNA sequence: TGTGCCAGCAGCGGACCTCCAACCTCTGGAAACACCATATATTTT.